The clone carrying this T cell receptor beta chain was seen more than once but under ten times. The target antigen is unknown. The CDR3 loop spans 15 amino acids. Germline assignment: CDR1 SGHRS and CDR2 YFSETQ. The V and J ends lost 0 bases and 3 bases respectively, with 12 bases between them. The source of the sample is a study of beta chain features in type 1 diabetes. Since all of the isolated RNA was reverse transcribed, expressed TCRB transcripts were what got sequenced. The method was immunoSEQ multiplex PCR; TCRdb's version includes in-frame clones alone and lacks a portion of them. The repertoire has about 360,000 clones, around an eighth of them found once; the top ten carry more than 0.015%. Study-wide results and limits: Naive, central memory and Treg TCRB repertoires appeared more alike in patients than in healthy donors.

The material sequenced was naive CD4+ T cells from blood. The sequence was collected from a man aged 18 to 30 in good health. The chain uses TRBV5-1 and TRBJ2-5; D unresolved. The CDR3 loop is CASSLDASSKETQYF. The CDR3 DNA reads TGCGCCAGCAGCTTGGATGCCAGTTCGAAAGAGACCCAGTACTTC.